There are many counts of the clone carrying this T cell receptor beta chain. The germline V gene has CDR1 SGHRS and CDR2 YFSETQ. The CDR3 has 16 amino acids. Trimming cost V 1 base and J 4 bases, with 14 bases left between them. Preparing the TCRbeta library involved the use of unique molecular identifiers. TCRdb re-called the PCR reads through MiXCR, storing one row per CDR3 protein. The sample lists over 70,000 distinct CDR3 sequences; 7% to 10% were seen once. The data belong to a study of T-cell reconstitution after alpha-beta-depleted transplantation in children. The chain recombines TRBV5-1 with TRBJ2-2; TRBD2 might be the D (5 bases). This clonotype was sampled from a human donor who donated a stem cell graft to a child with congenital amegakaryocytic thrombocytopenia. The specimen comprised PBMCs from the stem cell graft donor, sampled from the stem cell graft. The DNA for the CDR3 is TGCGCCAGCAGCTTGATATCAGGACTCCCCACCGGGGAGCTGTTTTTT. This translates into CASSLISGLPTGELFF.